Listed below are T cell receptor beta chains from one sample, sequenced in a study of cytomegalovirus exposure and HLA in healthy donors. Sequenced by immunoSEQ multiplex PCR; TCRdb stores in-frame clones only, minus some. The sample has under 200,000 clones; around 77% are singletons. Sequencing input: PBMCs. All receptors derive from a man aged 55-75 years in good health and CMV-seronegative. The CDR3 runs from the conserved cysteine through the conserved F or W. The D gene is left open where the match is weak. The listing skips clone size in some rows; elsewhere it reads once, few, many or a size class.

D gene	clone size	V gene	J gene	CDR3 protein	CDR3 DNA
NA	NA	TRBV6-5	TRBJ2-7	CASSPPGLQAEQYF	TGTGCCAGCAGTCCCCCCGGTCTGCAGGCGGAGCAGTACTTC
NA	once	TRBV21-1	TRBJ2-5	CASKPGHQETQYF	TGTGCCAGTAAACCGGGACATCAAGAGACCCAGTACTTC
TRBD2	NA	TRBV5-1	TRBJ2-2	CASSSTSGTGELFF	TGCGCCAGCAGCTCGACTAGCGGAACCGGGGAGCTGTTTTTT
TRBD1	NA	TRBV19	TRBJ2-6	CASSGTGATNSGANVLTF	TGTGCCAGTAGCGGGACAGGGGCTACAAACTCTGGGGCCAACGTCCTGACTTTC
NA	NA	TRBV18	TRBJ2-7	CASSPDFYEQYF	TGTGCCAGCTCACCGGACTTCTACGAGCAGTACTTC
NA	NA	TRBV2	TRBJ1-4	CASSLRASNEKLFF	TGTGCCAGCAGCCTCAGGGCTTCGAATGAAAAACTGTTTTTT
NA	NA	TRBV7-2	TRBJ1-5	CASSLEAGLKPQHF	TGTGCCAGCAGCTTAGAGGCAGGGTTGAAACCCCAGCATTTT
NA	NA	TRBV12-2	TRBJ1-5	CASRQPGQVLYSNQPQHF	TGTGCAAGTCGCCAACCGGGACAGGTCCTCTATAGCAATCAGCCCCAGCATTTT
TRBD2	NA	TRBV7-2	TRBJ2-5	CASRDRSGSRETQYF	TGTGCCAGCAGGGACCGTAGCGGGAGTAGAGAGACCCAGTACTTC
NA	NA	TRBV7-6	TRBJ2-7	CASSLSNSYEQYF	TGTGCCAGCAGCTTATCCAACTCCTACGAGCAGTACTTC
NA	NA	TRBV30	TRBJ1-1	CAWSVLGSTEAFF	TGTGCCTGGAGTGTACTAGGGAGCACTGAAGCTTTCTTT
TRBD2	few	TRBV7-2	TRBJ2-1	CASSEGASGGYNEQFF	TGTGCCAGCAGCGAAGGGGCTAGCGGGGGGTACAATGAGCAGTTCTTC